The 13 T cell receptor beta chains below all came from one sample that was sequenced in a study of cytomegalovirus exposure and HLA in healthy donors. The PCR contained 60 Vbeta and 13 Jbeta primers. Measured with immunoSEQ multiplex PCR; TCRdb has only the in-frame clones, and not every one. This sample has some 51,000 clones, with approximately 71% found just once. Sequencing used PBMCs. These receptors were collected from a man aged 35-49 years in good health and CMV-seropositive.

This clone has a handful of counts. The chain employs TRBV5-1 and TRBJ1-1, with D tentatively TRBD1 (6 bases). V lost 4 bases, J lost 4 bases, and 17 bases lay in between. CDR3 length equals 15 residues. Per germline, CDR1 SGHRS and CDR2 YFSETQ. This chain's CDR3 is CASSLTGQGTTEAFF. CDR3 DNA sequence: TGCGCCAGCAGCCTCACAGGGCAGGGGACCACTGAAGCTTTCTTT.

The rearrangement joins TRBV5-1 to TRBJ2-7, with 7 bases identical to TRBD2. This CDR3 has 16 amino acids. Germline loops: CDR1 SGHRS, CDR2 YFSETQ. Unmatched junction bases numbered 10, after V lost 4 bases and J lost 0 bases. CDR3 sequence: CASSPQNAGVSYEQYF. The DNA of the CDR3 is TGCGCCAGCAGCCCCCAGAATGCGGGGGTCTCCTACGAGCAGTACTTC.

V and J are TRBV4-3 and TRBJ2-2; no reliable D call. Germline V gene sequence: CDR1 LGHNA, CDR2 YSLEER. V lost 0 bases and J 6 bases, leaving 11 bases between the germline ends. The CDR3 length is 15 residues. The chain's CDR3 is CASSQDYYSSGELFF. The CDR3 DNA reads TGCGCCAGCAGCCAAGATTACTACTCATCCGGGGAGCTGTTTTTT.

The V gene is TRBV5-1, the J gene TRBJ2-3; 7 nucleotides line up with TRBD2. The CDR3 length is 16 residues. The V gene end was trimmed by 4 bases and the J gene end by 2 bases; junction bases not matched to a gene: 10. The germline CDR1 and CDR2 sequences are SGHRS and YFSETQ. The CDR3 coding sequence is TGCGCCAGCAGCCCTGTTTACGAGCGGGACACAGATACGCAGTATTTT. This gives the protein CASSPVYERDTDTQYF. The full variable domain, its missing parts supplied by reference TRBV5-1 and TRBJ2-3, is KAGVTQTPRYLIKTRGQQVTLSCSPISGHRSVSWYQQTPGQGLQFLFEYFSETQRNKGNFPGRFSGRQFSNSRSEMNVSTLELGDSALYLCASSPVYERDTDTQYFGPGTRLTVL.

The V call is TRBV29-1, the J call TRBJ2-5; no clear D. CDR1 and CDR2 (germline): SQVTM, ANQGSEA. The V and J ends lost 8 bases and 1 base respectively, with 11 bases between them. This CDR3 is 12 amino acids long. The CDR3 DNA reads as TGCAGCACGAATCCAGGCCAAGAGACCCAGTACTTC. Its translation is CSTNPGQETQYF.

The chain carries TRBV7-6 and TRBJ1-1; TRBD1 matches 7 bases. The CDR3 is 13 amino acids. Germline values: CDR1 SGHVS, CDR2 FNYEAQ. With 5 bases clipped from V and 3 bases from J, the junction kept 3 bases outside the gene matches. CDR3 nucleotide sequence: TGTGCCAGCAGCCCGACAGGGCACACTGAAGCTTTCTTT. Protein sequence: CASSPTGHTEAFF. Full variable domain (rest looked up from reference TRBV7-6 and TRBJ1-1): GAGVSQSPRYKVTKRGQDVALRCDPISGHVSLYWYRQALGQGPEFLTYFNYEAQQDKSGLPNDRFSAERPEGSISTLTIQRTEQRDSAMYRCASSPTGHTEAFFGQGTRLTVV.

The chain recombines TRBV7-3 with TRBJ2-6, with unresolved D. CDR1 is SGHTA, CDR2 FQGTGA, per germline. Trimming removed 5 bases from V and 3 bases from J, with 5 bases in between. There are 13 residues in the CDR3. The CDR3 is CASSAYGANVLTF. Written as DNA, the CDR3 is TGTGCCAGCAGCGCGTATGGGGCCAACGTCCTGACTTTC.

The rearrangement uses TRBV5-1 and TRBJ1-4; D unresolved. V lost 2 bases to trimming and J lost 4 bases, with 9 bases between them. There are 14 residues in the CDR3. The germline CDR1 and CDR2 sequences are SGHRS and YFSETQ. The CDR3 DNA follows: TGCGCCAGCAGCTTAACAGAGTATAATGAAAAACTGTTTTTT. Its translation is CASSLTEYNEKLFF.

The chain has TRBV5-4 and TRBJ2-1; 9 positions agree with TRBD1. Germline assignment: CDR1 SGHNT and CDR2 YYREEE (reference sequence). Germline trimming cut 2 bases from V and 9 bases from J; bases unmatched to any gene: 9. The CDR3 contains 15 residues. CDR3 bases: TGTGCCAGCAGCTTACCTACAGGGGGCTCTGGTGAGCAGTTCTTC. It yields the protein CASSLPTGGSGEQFF.

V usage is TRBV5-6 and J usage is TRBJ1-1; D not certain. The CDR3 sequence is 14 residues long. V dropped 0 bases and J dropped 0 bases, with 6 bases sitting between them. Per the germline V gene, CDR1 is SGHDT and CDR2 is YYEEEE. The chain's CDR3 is CASSLGNLNTEAFF. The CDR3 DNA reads TGTGCCAGCAGCTTGGGTAACTTGAACACTGAAGCTTTCTTT.

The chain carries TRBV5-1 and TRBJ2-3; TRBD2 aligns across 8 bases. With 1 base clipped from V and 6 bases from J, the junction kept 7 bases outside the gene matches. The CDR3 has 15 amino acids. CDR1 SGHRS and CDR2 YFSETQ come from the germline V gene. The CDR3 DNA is TGCGCCAGCAGCTTGCGCGGGGGGAAGGAGGATACGCAGTATTTT. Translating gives CASSLRGGKEDTQYF.

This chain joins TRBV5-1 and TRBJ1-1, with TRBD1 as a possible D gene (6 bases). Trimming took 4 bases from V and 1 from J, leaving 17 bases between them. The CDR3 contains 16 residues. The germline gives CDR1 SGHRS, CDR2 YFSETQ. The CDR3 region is CASSVATGTPNTEAFF. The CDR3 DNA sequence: TGCGCCAGCAGCGTCGCAACAGGGACGCCGAACACTGAAGCTTTCTTT.

In DNA, the CDR3 is TGTGCCAGCAGCTTCCCCAGCGGGGCGAACACCGGGGAGCTGTTTTTT. Protein sequence: CASSFPSGANTGELFF. The chain combines TRBV7-3 with TRBJ2-2; 7 positions match TRBD2. V lost 3 bases and J lost 0; bases outside the gene matches: 4. The CDR3 is made up of 16 amino acids. Germline V gene sequence: CDR1 SGHTA, CDR2 FQGTGA. The full variable domain, in which reference TRBV7-3 and TRBJ2-2 provide the parts outside the CDR3, is GAGVSQTPSNKVTEKGKYVELRCDPISGHTALYWYRQSLGQGPEFLIYFQGTGAADDSGLPNDRFFAVRPEGSVSTLKIQRTERGDSAVYLCASSFPSGANTGELFFGEGSRLTVL.